Below are 14 T cell receptor beta chains sequenced from a single sample in a study of identical twins. TCRdb re-called the 5' RACE reads through MiXCR, storing one row per CDR3 protein. The sample lists a few hundred thousand distinct CDR3 sequences; more than 9.5% were seen once. The sample was also reused in another study, on yellow fever vaccine responses in identical twins.

Sequencing input: memory (CD45RO+) T cells sorted from blood. These receptors all come from a woman younger than 30 in good health.

This clonotype was recorded at least ten times. Without the conserved terminal phenylalanine or tryptophan, this CDR3 likely stems from a read error. No DNA is shown, since the ends of the CDR3 on it are uncertain; the CDR3 is the one TCRdb lists. The chain recombines TRBV5-6 with TRBJ2-7. Counting both end residues, the CDR3 totals 11 amino acids. Germline V gene data show CDR1 as SGHDT and CDR2 as YYEEEE. This CDR3 reads CATQTLDTISL.

This chain uses TRBV14 with TRBJ2-3, with 8 positions matching TRBD2. Germline trimming cut 3 bases from V and 3 bases from J; bases unmatched to any gene: 8. The CDR3 extends over 16 amino acids. Germline CDR1 and CDR2: SGHDN and FVKESK. The CDR3 spells CASSHPAGALTDTQYF. CDR3 in DNA: TGTGCCAGCAGCCACCCAGCGGGAGCGTTGACAGATACGCAGTATTTT.

This clonotype was counted a few times. The J gene is TRBJ2-7, the V gene TRBV5-1; 9 bases are a match to TRBD1. Germline CDR1 SGHRS, CDR2 YFSETQ. The V gene end was trimmed by 6 bases and the J gene end by 4 bases; junction bases not matched to a gene: 8. The CDR3 covers 14 residues. CDR3 amino acids: CASNRHDRGYEQYF. CDR3 in DNA: TGCGCCAGCAACCGGCACGACAGGGGGTACGAGCAGTACTTC.

V is TRBV2 and J is TRBJ2-1; 7 bases are a match to TRBD2. The CDR3 is 14 residues long. Germline CDR1 is SNHLY and CDR2 is FYNNEI. V lost 0 bases to trimming and J lost 8 bases; unmatched junction nucleotides: 4. DNA of the CDR3: TGTGCCAGCAGTGAAGCGGGAGGGGTGGATGAGCAGTTCTTC. Translating it yields CASSEAGGVDEQFF.

The V and J genes are TRBV21-1 and TRBJ1-5; the table's TRBD1 call for D was not verified on the DNA. TRBV21-1 is marked as a pseudogene. The CDR3 runs 16 residues. The CDR3 spells CASRLGTEYSNQPQHF. CDR3 sequence (DNA): TGTGCCAGCAGACTCGGGACAGAATATAGCAATCAGCCCCAGCATTTT.

The gene calls are TRBV28 and TRBJ2-7, with 10 bases lining up with TRBD1. Unmatched junction bases numbered 18, after V lost 6 bases and J lost 4 bases. Germline V gene sequence: CDR1 MDHEN, CDR2 SYDVKM. The CDR3 spans 18 residues. The CDR3, as DNA: TGTGCCAGCAGCGACCCGGTAGGGACAGGGGTCTTTCGGTACGAGCAGTACTTC. It is translated as CASSDPVGTGVFRYEQYF.

The chain combines TRBV3-1 with TRBJ1-2; TRBD1 matches at 7 bases. This CDR3 region has 13 residues. Per germline, CDR1 LGHDT and CDR2 YNNKEL (reference sequence). V dropped 5 bases and J dropped 3; count of bases not matched to a gene: 3. The CDR3 sequence is CASSSQGDYGYTF. Written as DNA, the CDR3 is TGTGCCAGCAGCAGCCAGGGGGACTATGGCTACACCTTC.

This sequence joins TRBV15 and TRBJ2-1; D uncertain. The CDR3 is made up of 14 amino acids. In germline, CDR1 is LNHNV, CDR2 YYDKDF (reference sequence). Trimming left V 3 bases short and J 10 bases short, with 16 bases between. The CDR3 region is CATSRLRGLREQFF. In DNA, the CDR3 is TGTGCCACCAGCAGGCTGCGCGGATTAAGGGAGCAGTTCTTC.

As to this clonotype: The germline gene is not matched at one end of the junction; a read error may be the cause. V is TRBV6-5 and J is TRBJ2-5, with D perhaps TRBD1 (5 bases). The germline CDR1 and CDR2 sequences are MNHEY and SVGAGI. The CDR3 is 15 amino acids. CDR3 sequence (DNA): TGTGCCAACAGTTACAGGCCAGGGTGGCAAGAGACCCAGTACTTC. This translates into CANSYRPGWQETQYF.

The chain links TRBV7-3 to TRBJ2-1; TRBD2 agrees at 10 bases. The V and J ends lost 4 bases and 8 bases, in that order; junction bases with no gene match: 11. The germline V gene has CDR1 SGHTA and CDR2 FQGTGA. This CDR3 is built from 16 residues. Here the CDR3 reads CASSSDSGGVIYEQFF. The CDR3 DNA sequence: TGTGCCAGCAGCTCAGACAGCGGGGGGGTTATATATGAGCAGTTCTTC.

This clonotype was counted between two and nine times. The chain carries TRBV12-3 or TRBV12-4 and TRBJ2-5; D is ambiguous. The CDR3 is made up of 12 amino acids. Trimming pared 8 bases from V and 2 bases from J, leaving 9 bases between. CDR3 in amino acids: CASGPEQETQYF. DNA of the CDR3: TGTGCCAGCGGGCCGGAACAAGAGACCCAGTACTTC.

In its sample, this clonotype was seen a few times. The chain employs TRBV10-3 and TRBJ2-2; TRBD1 is a possible D gene (6 bases). The germline V gene has CDR1 ENHRY and CDR2 SYGVKD. V was shortened by 5 bases and J by 1 base, with 11 bases between the two germline ends. The CDR3 spans 15 residues. The CDR3, as DNA: TGTGCCATCAGTCAAACACAGGGGAACACCGGGGAGCTGTTTTTT. Protein sequence: CAISQTQGNTGELFF.

The chain joins TRBV20-1 to TRBJ2-4, with D possibly matching TRBD2 (6 bases). The germline CDR1 and CDR2 sequences are DFQATT and SNEGSKA (reference sequence). The CDR3 consists of 13 residues. Trimming removed 6 bases from V and 6 bases from J, with 15 bases in between. CDR3 nucleotide sequence: TGCAGTGCCGGAACGGGAGCACGAAACATTCAGTACTTC. Residues: CSAGTGARNIQYF.

A remark on this clonotype: This may come from a read error, since a much larger clone is one base off. V is TRBV4-2 and J is TRBJ1-1, with D possibly matching TRBD1 (5 bases). V was shortened by 3 bases and J by 1 base, with 9 bases between the two germline ends. Germline V CDR1 and CDR2: LGHNA, YNFKEQ. The CDR3 is made up of 14 amino acids. CDR3 residues: CASSQDMENTEAFF. The CDR3 DNA sequence: TGTGCCAGCAGCCAGGACATGGAGAACACTGAAGCTTTCTTT.